These 10 T cell receptor beta chains were all obtained from the same sample, sequenced in a study of blood T cells in healthy people across ages. A second PCR of about 7 to 12 cycles used a sample-barcoded 5' primer and a J-beta primer mix. MiXCR, applied by TCRdb to the 5' RACE reads, yields one record per CDR3 protein. The sample yields 850,000 or so distinct CDR3 sequences, less than 35% seen once. Material: blood. These receptor sequences come from a woman over 75 in good health.

This clonotype has ten or more counts. The chain couples TRBV5-1 to TRBJ2-3, with TRBD2 matching over 7 bases. The V gene end was trimmed by 7 bases and the J gene end by 3 bases; junction bases not matched to a gene: 11. There are 15 residues in the CDR3. CDR1 SGHRS and CDR2 YFSETQ come from the germline V gene. Here the CDR3 DNA reads TGCGCCAGCGTCTTAACGGGGGGATCAACAGATACGCAGTATTTT. This sequence encodes CASVLTGGSTDTQYF.

This clonotype showed up many times. The chain is built from TRBV6-1 and TRBJ2-7; D gene unclear. The CDR3 totals 13 residues. Germline assignment: CDR1 MNHNS and CDR2 SASEGT. The V end was cut by 8 bases, the J end by 6 bases, with 17 bases between. In nucleotides, the CDR3 is TGTGCCAGCCTGTCGACTCCCCTCGGCGAGCAGTACTTC. It codes for CASLSTPLGEQYF.

V usage is TRBV20-1 and J usage is TRBJ1-5; weak D call: TRBD1 (6 bases). This CDR3 region has 16 residues. V was clipped by 2 bases and J by 5 bases, with 19 bases between them. Germline V lookup: CDR1 DFQATT, CDR2 SNEGSKA (reference sequence). The chain's CDR3 is CSARPGSGDGYQPQHF. The DNA of the CDR3 is TGCAGTGCTAGACCAGGGTCAGGGGATGGGTATCAGCCCCAGCATTTT.

This clonotype has more than one count but fewer than ten. The J gene is TRBJ1-3, the V gene TRBV7-2, with D unclear. The CDR3 extends over 16 amino acids. The V and J ends lost 2 bases and 0 bases respectively, with 11 bases between them. CDR1 and CDR2 from the germline V gene are SGHTA and FQGNSA. The CDR3 loop is CASSLSRARSGNTIYF. In DNA form, the CDR3 reads TGTGCCAGCAGCTTATCGAGGGCACGCTCTGGAAACACCATATATTTT.

This clonotype was seen only a few times. J is TRBJ1-5 and V is TRBV4-1; TRBD1 might be the D (5 bases). CDR1 MGHRA and CDR2 YSYEKL come from the germline V gene. The V gene lost 1 base and the J gene lost 2 bases, with 15 bases spanning the gap. CDR3 length equals 17 residues. In nucleotides, the CDR3 is TGCGCCAGCAGCCAAGTAGGGAGGGGTCCTGGCAATCAGCCCCAGCATTTT. It yields the protein CASSQVGRGPGNQPQHF.

This clonotype occurred once. Compared with germline, one end of the junction differs, possibly owing to a read error. This chain's CDR3 is CVSSQIWAAANEQYF. The CDR3 DNA is TGTGTCAGCAGCCAAATATGGGCTGCGGCAAATGAGCAGTACTTC. J is TRBJ2-5 and V is TRBV3-1, with no clear D. CDR1 LGHDT and CDR2 YNNKEL come from the germline V gene (reference sequence). The CDR3 sequence is 15 residues long.

In this sample, this clonotype turned up many times. The chain is built from TRBV12-3 or TRBV12-4 and TRBJ2-7; weak D call: TRBD2 (6 bases). The V end was cut by 4 bases, the J end by 1 base, with 11 bases between. The length of the CDR3 is 14 residues. This CDR3 is CASSWGLVSYEQYF. CDR3 in DNA: TGTGCCAGCAGTTGGGGACTGGTATCCTACGAGCAGTACTTC.

This clonotype appeared a few times. The J gene is TRBJ1-6, the V gene TRBV4-3; a possible D gene is TRBD1 (5 bases). Germline CDR1 LGHNA, CDR2 YSLEER. Trimming left V 0 bases short and J 0 bases short, with 9 bases between. This CDR3 comprises 17 residues. Here the CDR3 DNA reads TGCGCCAGCAGCCAAGAATTTGGGGCCTCCTATAATTCACCCCTCCACTTT. It is translated as CASSQEFGASYNSPLHF.

This clonotype was observed at least ten times. The chain has TRBV20-1 and TRBJ2-3; 8 positions agree with TRBD2. CDR1 is DFQATT, CDR2 SNEGSKA, per germline (reference sequence). The CDR3 totals 14 residues. V trimming: 4 bases; J trimming: 2 bases; junction bases outside the gene matches: 5. This CDR3 reads CSATSGGLTDTQYF. For the CDR3, the DNA is TGCAGTGCTACAAGCGGGGGACTCACAGATACGCAGTATTTT.

V and J are TRBV3-1 and TRBJ1-1; possibly TRBD1 for D (6 bases). Germline CDR1 LGHDT, CDR2 YNNKEL (reference sequence). This CDR3 comprises 18 residues. The V end lost 1 base, the J end lost 0 bases, and 18 bases lay between the germline ends. Written as DNA, the CDR3 is TGTGCCAGCAGCCAAGTTTATATACAGGGAAACATGAACACTGAAGCTTTCTTT. The encoded protein is CASSQVYIQGNMNTEAFF.